The rows below give T cell receptor beta chains drawn from one sample of a study of blood T cell repertoires in COVID-19. Method: immunoSEQ multiplex PCR; TCRdb's copy keeps in-frame clones and lacks some. Seen here are around 82,000 clones, almost 85% observed once, and the top ten hold 8.5% to 10%. Input material: peripheral blood. These receptors all stem from a man in his fifties or sixties with COVID-19, enrolled during active disease. CDR3s include the opening cysteine and the closing phenylalanine or tryptophan. D genes are given only for firm matches. Clone size is shown for a subset of rows, as once, few, many or a class of expanded clone.

TRBJ1-3 | TRBV6-5 | - | - | CASSKDSRNTIYF | TGTGCCAGCAGTAAGGACAGCAGAAACACCATATATTTT
TRBJ1-3 | TRBV9 | - | - | CASSVGQGIVNTIYF | TGTGCCAGCAGCGTAGGGCAGGGGATAGTGAACACCATATATTTT
TRBJ2-1 | TRBV28 | - | TRBD1 | CASSSGGGNEQFF | TGTGCCAGCAGTTCAGGGGGTGGCAATGAGCAGTTCTTC
TRBJ2-3 | TRBV7-3 | - | TRBD1 | CASSLGTGYTDTQYF | TGTGCCAGCAGCTTGGGGACAGGATACACAGATACGCAGTATTTT
TRBJ2-7 | TRBV5-1 | - | - | CASSNGPLDEQYF | TGCGCCAGCAGCAACGGTCCTCTGGACGAGCAGTACTTC
TRBJ1-4 | TRBV30 | - | TRBD1 | CAWRAGGGYGNEKLFF | TGTGCCTGGAGGGCAGGAGGGGGCTACGGTAATGAAAAACTGTTTTTT
TRBJ1-6 | TRBV7-2 | - | - | CASSFRPGMNSPLHF | TGTGCCAGCAGCTTCCGGCCAGGGATGAATTCACCCCTCCACTTT
TRBJ2-7 | TRBV4-2 | - | TRBD2 | CASTSGGRETYF | TGTGCCAGCACTTCTGGCGGGAGGGAGACGTACTTC
TRBJ2-1 | TRBV4-3 | - | TRBD2 | CASSQEWASGRSNEQFF | TGCGCCAGCAGCCAAGAATGGGCTAGCGGGAGGTCCAATGAGCAGTTCTTC
TRBJ2-7 | TRBV6-5 | - | - | CASSYSTAYEQYF | TGTGCCAGCAGTTACTCGACTGCCTACGAGCAGTACTTC
TRBJ1-1 | TRBV27 | - | - | CASSLGRGLKAFF | TGTGCCAGCAGCCTAGGGCGGGGATTGAAAGCTTTCTTT
TRBJ1-2 | TRBV13 | - | - | CASSNPGAGYGYTF | TGTGCCAGCAGCAACCCAGGGGCTGGCTATGGCTACACCTTC
TRBJ1-4 | TRBV2 | - | - | CASMVDTGSTNEKLFF | TGTGCCAGCATGGTCGACACAGGTTCAACTAATGAAAAACTGTTTTTT
TRBJ1-2 | TRBV29-1 | - | - | CSVAGRIASEYGYTF | TGCAGCGTGGCAGGGCGCATCGCGAGTGAGTATGGCTACACCTTC
TRBJ1-6 | TRBV6-5 | - | TRBD1 | CASTMVGQGNSPLHF | TGTGCCAGCACTATGGTGGGACAGGGGAATTCACCCCTCCACTTT
TRBJ2-1 | TRBV9 | - | - | CASSVGRRDEQFF | TGTGCCAGCAGCGTAGGCCGGAGGGATGAGCAGTTCTTC
TRBJ1-2 | TRBV2 | - | - | CASSQPTRTVNYGYTF | TGTGCCAGCAGCCAACCGACAAGGACAGTTAACTATGGCTACACCTTC
TRBJ1-5 | TRBV2 | many | - | CASNRGSQPQHF | TGTGCCAGCAATCGGGGAAGTCAGCCCCAGCATTTT
TRBJ1-2 | TRBV28 | few | TRBD1 | CASLPLGQGPSSYTF | TGTGCCAGCCTTCCTCTGGGACAGGGGCCTTCAAGCTACACCTTC